A single sample gave rise to the 12 T cell receptor beta chains below, sequenced in a study of cytomegalovirus exposure and HLA in healthy donors. Primers for the PCR totalled 60 Vbeta and 13 Jbeta. The table came from immunoSEQ multiplex PCR; TCRdb's copy has only in-frame clones and leaves some out. Among 95,000 to 100,000 clones listed, around 76% were seen once. The sequenced sample was PBMCs. These receptors were collected from a woman in her fifties or sixties in good health and CMV-seropositive.

CDR3 residues: CASGEDRGSYNEQFF. CDR3 nucleotide sequence: TGTGCTAGTGGAGAAGACAGAGGCTCCTACAATGAGCAGTTCTTC. The V and J genes are TRBV12-5 and TRBJ2-1, with D maybe TRBD1 (5 bases). CDR1 LGHNT and CDR2 FRNRAP come from the germline V gene. This CDR3 spans 15 amino acids. V was trimmed by 6 bases and J by 0 bases, leaving 12 bases between them.

V and J are TRBV9 and TRBJ2-1; D is perhaps TRBD1 (5 bases). V gave up 4 bases and J gave up 4 bases, with 15 bases separating them. CDR3 length equals 15 residues. CDR1 and CDR2 from the germline V gene are SGDLS and YYNGEE. The CDR3 nucleotides read TGTGCCAGCAGCTCCCGCCAGGGAATGTACAATGAGCAGTTCTTC. This sequence encodes CASSSRQGMYNEQFF.

The chain carries TRBV7-9 and TRBJ2-7; TRBD1 is a possible D gene (6 bases). The CDR3 totals 17 residues. Germline V gives CDR1 SEHNR, CDR2 FQNEAQ (reference sequence). With 1 base removed from V and 2 bases from J, the gap between germline ends came to 18 bases. The CDR3 sequence: CASSLGGYGTLAYEQYF. CDR3 in DNA: TGTGCCAGCAGCTTAGGAGGGTACGGGACACTCGCCTACGAGCAGTACTTC.

V is TRBV1 and J is TRBJ1-6; the table assigns TRBD1, which was not confirmed against the DNA. TRBV1 is marked as a pseudogene. The length of the CDR3 is 15 residues. In DNA, the CDR3 is TGCACCAGCAGCCAAGACGCCAGGGCGAATTCACCCCTCCACTTT. Amino acid sequence: CTSSQDARANSPLHF.

The chain links TRBV6-1 to TRBJ2-1; D perhaps matches TRBD2 (6 bases). Trimming left V 11 bases short and J 0 bases short, with 17 bases between. The CDR3 covers 15 residues. Germline V gene sequence: CDR1 MNHNS, CDR2 SASEGT. CDR3: CAGTEGSSSYNEQFF. The CDR3 DNA reads TGTGCCGGAACGGAGGGCTCCTCCTCCTACAATGAGCAGTTCTTC.

In DNA form, the CDR3 reads TGTGCCAGCTCACGGTCGGGGGGATTATACGAGCAGTACTTC. Protein product: CASSRSGGLYEQYF. The chain carries TRBV18 and TRBJ2-7, with TRBD2 matching over 7 bases. The V segment lost 4 bases and the J segment 4 bases; nucleotides outside the gene matches: 7. Germline V gives CDR1 KGHSH, CDR2 LQKENI. This CDR3 is 14 amino acids long.

In the case of this clone: This CDR3 is also generated by other DNA sequences in the sample. The J gene is TRBJ1-3, the V gene TRBV2; D is uncertain. CDR1 is SNHLY and CDR2 is FYNNEI in the germline V gene. The V end lost 6 bases, the J end lost 4 bases, and 13 bases lay between the germline ends. The CDR3 is 14 amino acids. CDR3 loop: CASSIIGPGNTIYF. Written as DNA, the CDR3 is TGTGCCAGCAGCATCATCGGTCCAGGAAACACCATATATTTT.

This clone was observed a few times. V usage is TRBV10-3 and J usage is TRBJ1-1; TRBD1 matches at 7 bases. CDR1 and CDR2 from the germline V gene are ENHRY and SYGVKD. The CDR3 has 13 residues. Germline trimming cut 3 bases from V and 8 bases from J; bases unmatched to any gene: 6. Here the CDR3 reads CAISEFGTDEAFF. The CDR3 DNA sequence: TGTGCCATCAGTGAATTCGGGACAGACGAAGCTTTCTTT.

The chain couples TRBV27 to TRBJ2-3; D is uncertain. This CDR3 is 15 amino acids long. CDR1 and CDR2 (germline): MNHEY, SMNVEV (reference sequence). V lost 1 base and J 0 bases, leaving 8 bases between the germline ends. The CDR3 loop reads CASSLFPGSTDTQYF. The CDR3 DNA is TGTGCCAGCAGTTTATTTCCGGGTAGCACAGATACGCAGTATTTT.

J is TRBJ1-4 and V is TRBV27; 7 positions match TRBD1. The CDR3 length is 13 residues. Per germline, CDR1 MNHEY and CDR2 SMNVEV (reference sequence). After removal of 5 bases from V and 6 bases from J, the junction contained 3 bases not matched to a gene. The CDR3 region has the DNA TGTGCCAGCAGTCGAACAGGGGATGAAAAACTGTTTTTT. Protein sequence: CASSRTGDEKLFF. Drawing the rest from reference TRBV27 and TRBJ1-4, the complete variable domain is EAQVTQNPRYLITVTGKKLTVTCSQNMNHEYMSWYRQDPGLGLRQIYYSMNVEVTDKGDVPEGYKVSRKEKRNFPLILESPSPNQTSLYFCASSRTGDEKLFFGSGTQLSVL.

V usage is TRBV29-1 and J usage is TRBJ2-5; 8 positions match TRBD1. V was pared by 8 bases and J by 1 base, with 3 bases of the junction left unmatched. This CDR3 is 12 amino acids long. Germline CDR1 and CDR2: SQVTM and ANQGSEA. The CDR3 coding sequence is TGCAGCATCGGACAGGGCCAAGAGACCCAGTACTTC. It specifies CSIGQGQETQYF.

The genes are TRBV19 and TRBJ2-3, with 10 bases that match TRBD1. This CDR3 is built from 15 residues. V was pared by 4 bases and J by 5 bases, with 6 bases of the junction left unmatched. Germline CDR1 is LNHDA and CDR2 is SQIVND (reference sequence). CDR3 protein: CASSTGQGHKDTQYF. The CDR3 nucleotides are TGTGCCAGTAGTACGGGACAGGGGCATAAAGATACGCAGTATTTT.